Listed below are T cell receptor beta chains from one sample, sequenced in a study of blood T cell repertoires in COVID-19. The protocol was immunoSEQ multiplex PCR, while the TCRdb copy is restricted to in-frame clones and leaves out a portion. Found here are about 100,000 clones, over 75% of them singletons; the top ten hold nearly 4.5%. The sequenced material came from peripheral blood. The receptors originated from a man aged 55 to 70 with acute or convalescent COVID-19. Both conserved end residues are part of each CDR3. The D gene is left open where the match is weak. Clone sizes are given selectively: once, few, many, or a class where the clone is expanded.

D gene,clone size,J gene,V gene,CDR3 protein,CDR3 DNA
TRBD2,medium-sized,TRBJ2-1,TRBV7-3,CASSLGERESSYNEQFF,TGTGCCAGCAGCTTAGGTGAGCGGGAGAGCTCCTACAATGAGCAGTTCTTC
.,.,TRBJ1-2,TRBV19,CASSLDAGSNYGYTF,TGTGCCAGTAGCCTAGACGCGGGGTCTAACTATGGCTACACCTTC
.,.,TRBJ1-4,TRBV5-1,CASSIGGREKLFF,TGCGCCAGCAGCATAGGGGGTAGGGAAAAACTGTTTTTT
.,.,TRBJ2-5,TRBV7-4,CASSLRERETQYF,TGTGCCAGCAGCTTACGGGAAAGGGAGACCCAGTACTTC
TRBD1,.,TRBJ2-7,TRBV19,CASSNRGSYEQYF,TGTGCCAGTAGTAACAGGGGTTCCTACGAGCAGTACTTC
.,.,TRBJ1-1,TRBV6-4,CASSDSSRGTEAFF,TGTGCCAGCAGTGACTCGTCCCGCGGGACTGAAGCTTTCTTT
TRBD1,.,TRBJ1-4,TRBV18,CASSPDRLNEKLFF,TGTGCCAGCTCACCGGACAGGCTTAATGAAAAACTGTTTTTT
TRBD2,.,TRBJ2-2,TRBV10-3,CAISEGTSGRRDTGELFF,TGTGCCATCAGTGAGGGCACTAGCGGGAGGAGGGACACCGGGGAGCTGTTTTTT
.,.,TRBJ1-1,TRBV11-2,CASSSQGGGAEAFF,TGTGCCAGCAGCTCCCAAGGGGGGGGCGCAGAAGCTTTCTTT
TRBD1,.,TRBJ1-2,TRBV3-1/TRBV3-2,CASSQATGLYGYTF,TGTGCCAGCAGCCAGGCGACAGGGCTCTATGGCTACACCTTC
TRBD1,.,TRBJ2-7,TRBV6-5,CASSLTPDRAYEQYF,TGTGCCAGCAGCCTGACCCCGGACAGGGCCTACGAGCAGTACTTC
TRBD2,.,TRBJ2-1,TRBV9,CASSVELAGIVQFF,TGTGCCAGCAGCGTAGAACTAGCGGGGATCGTGCAGTTCTTC
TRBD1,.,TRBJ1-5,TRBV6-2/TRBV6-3,CASSLGQGKNQPQHF,TGTGCCAGCAGCCTAGGACAGGGTAAGAATCAGCCCCAGCATTTT
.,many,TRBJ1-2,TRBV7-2,CASSTRESGYGYTF,TGTGCCAGCAGCACCCGGGAAAGTGGGTATGGCTACACCTTC
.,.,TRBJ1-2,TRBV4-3,CASSQGPAGNYGYTF,TGCGCCAGCAGCCAAGGCCCTGCGGGGAACTATGGCTACACCTTC
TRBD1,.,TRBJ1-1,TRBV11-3,CATRQGGNTEAFF,TGTGCCACAAGACAGGGGGGGAACACTGAAGCTTTCTTT
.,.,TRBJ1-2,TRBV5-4,CASSPRSNYGYTF,TGTGCCAGCAGCCCTCGGTCAAACTATGGCTACACCTTC
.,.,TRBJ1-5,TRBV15,CATSRADSSNQPQHF,TGTGCCACCAGCAGAGCCGACAGTAGCAATCAGCCCCAGCATTTT
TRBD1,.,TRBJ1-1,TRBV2,CASTGVNGMGQLNTEAFF,TGTGCCAGCACAGGAGTGAATGGGATGGGACAGTTGAACACTGAAGCTTTCTTT
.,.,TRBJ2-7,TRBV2,CASSLQGRSYEQYF,TGTGCCAGCAGTTTACAGGGACGTTCCTACGAGCAGTACTTC
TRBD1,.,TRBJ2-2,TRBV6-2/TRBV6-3,CASSYYPRSGGTGELFF,TGTGCCAGCAGTTACTATCCGAGATCAGGGGGCACCGGGGAGCTGTTTTTT
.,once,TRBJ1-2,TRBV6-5,CASSYDTQRVGYTF,TGTGCCAGCAGTTACGACACGCAGAGGGTGGGCTACACCTTC
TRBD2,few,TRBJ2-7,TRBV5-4,CASSLSGRAAEQYF,TGTGCCAGCAGCTTGTCCGGGAGGGCCGCCGAGCAGTACTTC
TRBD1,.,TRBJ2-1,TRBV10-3,CAIRGTGVVGEQFF,TGTGCCATCAGGGGGACAGGGGTGGTAGGAGAGCAGTTCTTC
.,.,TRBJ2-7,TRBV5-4,CASSVEGVEQYF,TGTGCCAGCAGTGTAGAGGGTGTCGAGCAGTACTTC
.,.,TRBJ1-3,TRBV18,CASSPLGPLSSGNTIYF,TGTGCCAGCTCACCATTGGGGCCGCTGAGCTCTGGAAACACCATATATTTT
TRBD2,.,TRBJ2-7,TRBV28,CASSSTTSGSYNEQYF,TGTGCCAGCAGTTCCACGACTAGCGGGAGTTACAACGAGCAGTACTTC
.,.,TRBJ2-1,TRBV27,CASSFRSSYNEQFF,TGTGCCAGCAGTTTCAGGTCCTCCTACAATGAGCAGTTCTTC
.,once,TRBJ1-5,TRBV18,CASSPPGKAGQPQHF,TGTGCCAGCTCACCACCGGGGAAAGCGGGTCAGCCCCAGCATTTT
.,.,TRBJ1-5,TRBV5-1,CASSFGSEQPQHF,TGCGCCAGCAGCTTTGGGAGCGAGCAGCCCCAGCATTTT
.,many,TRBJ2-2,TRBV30,CAWSGTGNTGELFF,TGTGCCTGGAGCGGAACAGGCAACACCGGGGAGCTGTTTTTT
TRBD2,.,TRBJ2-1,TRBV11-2,CASLAGGNSYNEQFF,TGTGCCAGCCTAGCGGGAGGAAACTCCTACAATGAGCAGTTCTTC
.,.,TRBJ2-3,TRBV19,CASSSPRGRVTGLLTDTQYF,TGTGCCAGTAGTAGCCCTCGTGGCAGGGTCACGGGACTCCTAACAGATACGCAGTATTTT
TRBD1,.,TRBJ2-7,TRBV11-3,CASSLAQGYEQYF,TGTGCCAGCAGCTTGGCACAGGGGTACGAGCAGTACTTC
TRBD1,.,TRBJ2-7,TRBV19,CASSMGQGAQSYEQYF,TGTGCCAGTAGTATGGGACAGGGCGCCCAATCCTACGAGCAGTACTTC
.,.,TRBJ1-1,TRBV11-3,CASSLLADTEAFF,TGTGCCAGCAGCTTATTGGCAGACACTGAAGCTTTCTTT
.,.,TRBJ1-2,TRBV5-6,CASSFYRHANYGYTF,TGTGCCAGCAGCTTTTACCGACACGCTAACTATGGCTACACCTTC
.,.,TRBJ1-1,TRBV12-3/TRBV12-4,CASSLHQGSAFF,TGTGCCAGCAGCTTACATCAGGGGTCGGCTTTCTTT
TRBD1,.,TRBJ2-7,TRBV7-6,CASSSGTGTLWEQYF,TGTGCCAGCAGCTCTGGGACAGGGACTTTGTGGGAGCAGTACTTC
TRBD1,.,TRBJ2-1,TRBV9,CASSVQGAENEQFF,TGTGCCAGCAGCGTACAGGGGGCTGAAAATGAGCAGTTCTTC
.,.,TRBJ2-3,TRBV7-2,CASSLVAGGLDTQYF,TGTGCCAGCAGCTTAGTGGCAGGGGGACTAGATACGCAGTATTTT
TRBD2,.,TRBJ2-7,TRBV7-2,CASSLSGGIDYEQYF,TGTGCCAGCAGCCTTAGCGGGGGGATTGACTACGAGCAGTACTTC
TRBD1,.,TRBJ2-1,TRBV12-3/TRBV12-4,CASRPGQNNEQFF,TGTGCCAGCAGGCCGGGACAGAACAATGAGCAGTTCTTC
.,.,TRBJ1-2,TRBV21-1,CASSGQGYGYTF,TGTGCCAGCAGCGGACAGGGCTATGGCTACACCTTC
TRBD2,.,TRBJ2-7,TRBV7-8,CASSFSGGTSGSGEQYF,TGTGCCAGCAGCTTTTCCGGGGGGACTAGCGGGAGTGGGGAGCAGTACTTC
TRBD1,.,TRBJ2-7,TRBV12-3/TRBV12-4,CASRGTGKDEQYF,TGTGCCAGCAGGGGGACAGGGAAAGACGAGCAGTACTTC
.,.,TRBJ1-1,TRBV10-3,CAISEDREEPTEAFF,TGTGCCATCAGTGAGGACCGGGAAGAACCCACTGAAGCTTTCTTT
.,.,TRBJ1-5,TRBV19,CASSYMFGQPQHF,TGTGCCAGTAGTTACATGTTTGGTCAGCCCCAGCATTTT
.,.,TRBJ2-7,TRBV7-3,CASSLTSGYEQYF,TGTGCCAGCAGCTTAACCTCCGGCTACGAGCAGTACTTC
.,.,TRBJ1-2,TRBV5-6,CASSKQGRLFYGYTF,TGTGCCAGCAGCAAACAGGGACGGCTGTTCTATGGCTACACCTTC
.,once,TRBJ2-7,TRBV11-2,CASSIDKEVYEQYF,TGTGCCAGCAGCATAGACAAGGAGGTCTACGAGCAGTACTTC
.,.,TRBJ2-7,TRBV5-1,CASSLGQGSYEQYF,TGCGCCAGCAGCTTGGGGCAGGGGTCCTACGAGCAGTACTTC
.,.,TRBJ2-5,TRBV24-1,CATSANGGETQYF,TGTGCCACCAGTGCTAATGGAGGAGAGACCCAGTACTTC
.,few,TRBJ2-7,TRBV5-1,CASRENSGSSYEQYF,TGCGCCAGCAGGGAAAACAGTGGTTCCTCCTACGAGCAGTACTTC
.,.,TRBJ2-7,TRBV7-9,CASSLGGNYEQYF,TGTGCCAGCAGCTTAGGAGGGAACTACGAGCAGTACTTC
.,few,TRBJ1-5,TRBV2,CASRMDGGFWPQHF,TGTGCCAGCAGGATGGACGGAGGTTTTTGGCCCCAGCATTTT
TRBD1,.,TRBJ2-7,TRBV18,CASSSGQGAYEQYF,TGTGCCAGCTCATCTGGACAGGGGGCTTACGAGCAGTACTTC
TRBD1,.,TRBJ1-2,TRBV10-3,CAISRDRGGGYTF,TGTGCCATCAGCCGCGACAGGGGGGGTGGCTACACCTTC
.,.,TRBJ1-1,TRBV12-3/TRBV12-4,CASRPDFPVAFF,TGTGCCAGCAGACCCGACTTTCCGGTCGCTTTCTTT